This TCR beta chain appears in the sequencing data of a study of blood T cell repertoires in COVID-19. Germline assignment: CDR1 MNHEY and CDR2 SVGAGI. This CDR3 has 13 amino acids. The V gene lost 8 bases and the J gene lost 4 bases, with 14 bases spanning the gap. Profiling relied on immunoSEQ multiplex PCR, and the TCRdb table lists in-frame clones only, not all of them. The sample consists of 400,000 to 550,000 clones, 80% to 90% of them appearing once. Sequencing was carried out using peripheral blood. This chain uses TRBV6-5 with TRBJ1-1, with D possibly TRBD1 on 5 matching bases. This receptor was obtained from a woman in her twenties or thirties with acute or convalescent COVID-19. The CDR3 sequence: CASGRTPFTEAFF. The DNA for the CDR3 is TGTGCCAGCGGCCGGACACCGTTCACTGAAGCTTTCTTT.